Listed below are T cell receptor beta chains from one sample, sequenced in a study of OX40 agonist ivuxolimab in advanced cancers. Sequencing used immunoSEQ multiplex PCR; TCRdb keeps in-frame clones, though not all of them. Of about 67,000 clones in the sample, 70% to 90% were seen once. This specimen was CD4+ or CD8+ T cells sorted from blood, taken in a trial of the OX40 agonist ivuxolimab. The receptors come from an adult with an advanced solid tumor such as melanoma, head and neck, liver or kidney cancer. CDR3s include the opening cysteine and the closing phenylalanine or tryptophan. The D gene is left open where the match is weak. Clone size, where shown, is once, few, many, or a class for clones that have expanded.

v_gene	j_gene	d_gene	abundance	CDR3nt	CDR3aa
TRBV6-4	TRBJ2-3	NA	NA	TGTGCCAGCAGGACTTCGGAGAGCACAGATACGCAGTATTTT	CASRTSESTDTQYF
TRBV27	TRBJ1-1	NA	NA	TGTGCCAGCATTCAACAGGGTGGCACTGAAGCTTTCTTT	CASIQQGGTEAFF
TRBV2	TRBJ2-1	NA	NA	TGTGCCAGCAGACTAGCTAAGGATGAGCAGTTCTTC	CASRLAKDEQFF
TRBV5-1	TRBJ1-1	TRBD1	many	TGCGCCAGCAGCTTGTCGGGACAGGGGGACACTGAAGCTTTCTTT	CASSLSGQGDTEAFF
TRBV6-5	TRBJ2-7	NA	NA	TGTGCCAGCAGGATAAACCGGGACAAGACCTACGAGCAGTACTTC	CASRINRDKTYEQYF
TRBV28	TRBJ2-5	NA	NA	TGTGCCAGCAGTTTACTGCACGAAGAGACCCAGTACTTC	CASSLLHEETQYF
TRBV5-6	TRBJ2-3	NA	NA	TGTGCCAGCAGCTTACCCTGGCGGGTGACAGATACGCAGTATTTT	CASSLPWRVTDTQYF
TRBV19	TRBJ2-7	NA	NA	TGTGCCACCGCACTGGGGGCACAGGGCTACGAGCAGTACTTC	CATALGAQGYEQYF
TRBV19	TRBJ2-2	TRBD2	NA	TGTGCCAGTAAGCTAGCGGGGCTCACCGGGGAGCTGTTTTTT	CASKLAGLTGELFF
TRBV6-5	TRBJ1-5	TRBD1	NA	TGTGCCAGCAAGGGACAGGTCAATCAGCCCCAGCATTTT	CASKGQVNQPQHF
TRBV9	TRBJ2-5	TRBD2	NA	TGTGCCAGCAGTAAGATAGCGGGAGCTGGGGAGACCCAGTACTTC	CASSKIAGAGETQYF
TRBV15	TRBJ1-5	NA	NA	TGTGCCACCAGCAGTGGAGTGTCTTCCAATCAGCCCCAGCATTTT	CATSSGVSSNQPQHF
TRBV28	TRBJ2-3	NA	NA	TGTGCCAGCGGGAGACGGAGAATCACAGATACGCAGTATTTT	CASGRRRITDTQYF
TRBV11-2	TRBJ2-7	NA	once	TGTGCCAGCAGCTTAGGCGGCTCCTACGAGCAGTACTTC	CASSLGGSYEQYF
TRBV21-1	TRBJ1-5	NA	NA	TGTGCCAGCAGCAAAATGGTACGGGCGCCGCATTTT	CASSKMVRAPHF
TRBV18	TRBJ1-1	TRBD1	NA	TGTGCCAGCTCACCGGGACAGGGTAACACTGAAGCTTTCTTT	CASSPGQGNTEAFF
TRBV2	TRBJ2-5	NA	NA	TGTGCCAGCAGGTACTCAGAGACCCAGTACTTC	CASRYSETQYF
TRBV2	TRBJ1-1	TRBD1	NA	TGTGCCAGCAGCGTCGACAGGGAAGGGGAATCGGATGAAGCTTTCTTT	CASSVDREGESDEAFF